This T cell receptor (beta chain) derives from a study of blood T cell repertoires in COVID-19. The method was immunoSEQ multiplex PCR; TCRdb's version includes in-frame clones alone and lacks a portion of them. The sample lists 400,000 to 450,000 clones, 70% to 90% occurring once. Trimming shortened V by 4 bases and J by 8 bases, and 13 bases separated the two germline ends. Germline values: CDR1 SQVTM, CDR2 ANQGSEA. The CDR3 loop spans 12 amino acids. The receptor was derived from a woman aged 25 to 45 with active or convalescent COVID-19. Sequenced material: peripheral blood. J is TRBJ2-3 and V is TRBV29-1, with D perhaps TRBD2 (6 bases). DNA of the CDR3: TGCAGCGTTGGTAAAATGGGAGGTACGCAGTATTTT. Translated: CSVGKMGGTQYF.